These 13 T cell receptor beta chains came from one sample sequenced in a study of T cells in women clearing cervical HPV infection (dated 2018 in TCRdb). The library was built by means of the immunoSEQ multiplex PCR assay. Here the immuneACCESS table is served through TCRdb, limited to in-frame sequences with V and J called. Missing clones are a known gap in these copies; in checked studies unresolved V genes cover under half, and the rest lacks a known reason. Per the sample table, the count is some 33,000 clones. 7.8% of the sample is held by the ten biggest clonotypes. The sequencing input was blood buffy coat. These TCRs come from a woman aged 18 to 75 with a cervical HPV16 infection that either progressed to CIN3+ or cleared (not recorded which).

As to this clone: With the read ending 3 residues before the CDR3 end, the germline J gene is used to fill in that end. The V call is TRBV28, the J call TRBJ2-1, with TRBD1 matching 8 bases. Germline V CDR1 and CDR2: MDHEN, SYDVKM. This CDR3 comprises 15 residues. With 7 bases clipped from V and 8 bases from J, the junction kept 13 bases outside the gene matches. CDR3 sequence: CASTQYRGATDEQFF. CDR3 bases read: TGTGCCAGCACCCAATACAGGGGGGCAACGGATGAG.

On this clone: The missing CDR3 end, 3 residues past where the read stops, is filled in from the germline J gene. The chain joins TRBV20-1 to TRBJ2-1, with D tentatively TRBD2 (6 bases). The CDR3 consists of 14 residues. Germline V gene data show CDR1 as DFQATT and CDR2 as SNEGSKA (reference sequence). V lost 0 bases, J lost 6 bases, and 12 bases lay in between. Here the CDR3 reads CSAREGSGVNEQFF. CDR3 DNA (partial): TGCAGTGCTAGAGAGGGTAGCGGAGTCAATGAG.

Comments on this clone: The CDR3 extends 3 residues past the end of the read, so its final part is completed from the germline J gene. This chain uses TRBV10-3 with TRBJ2-6; no firm D call. Trimming stripped 3 bases from V and 0 bases from J, with 3 bases between. The CDR3 totals 14 residues. Germline lookup yields CDR1 ENHRY and CDR2 SYGVKD. CDR3 bases read: TGTGCCATCAGTGACAACTCTGGGGCCAACGTC. Its translation is CAISDNSGANV. The full CDR3 protein is CAISDNSGANVLTF.

As concerns this clone: The read falls 3 residues short of the CDR3 end, and the missing part is taken from the germline J gene. The chain joins TRBV30 to TRBJ1-6; 7 bases match TRBD1. The J segment lost 10 bases and the V segment lost 1 base, leaving 4 bases of the junction unmatched. Per the germline V gene, CDR1 is GTSNPN and CDR2 is SVGIG (reference sequence). The CDR3 has 13 residues. The DNA read from the CDR3 is TGTGCCTGGAGTGGACAGGGTAGCTCACCC. Translated: CAWSGQGSSP. The whole CDR3 protein is CAWSGQGSSPLHF. Variable domain in full (rest from reference TRBV30 and TRBJ1-6): SQTIHQWPATLVQPVGSPLSLECTVEGTSNPNLYWYRQAAGRGLQLLFYSVGIGQISSEVPQNLSASRPQDRQFILSSKKLLLSDSGFYLCAWSGQGSSPLHFGNGTRLTVT.

In the case of this clone: Other DNA sequences of this sample code for an identical CDR3. Incomplete CDR3 DNA: TGCGCCAGCAGCTTGGATCCAGGAGGAAACACC. It specifies CASSLDPGGNT. The whole CDR3 protein reads CASSLDPGGNTIYF. J is TRBJ1-3 and V is TRBV5-1; D unclear. The CDR3 is cut off 3 residues early in the read; its end comes from the germline J gene. Germline V gene sequence: CDR1 SGHRS, CDR2 YFSETQ. V was shortened by 0 bases and J by 4 bases, with 8 bases between the two germline ends. The CDR3 totals 14 residues.

As regards this clone: The read comes to an end 3 residues before the CDR3 does, leaving the germline J gene to fill in the end. The chain joins TRBV12-3 or TRBV12-4 to TRBJ2-7, with TRBD2 matching over 9 bases. With 3 bases clipped from V and 1 base from J, the junction kept 10 bases outside the gene matches. The CDR3 spans 17 residues. The CDR3 region is CASSLGEMTSGSYEQYF. CDR3 bases read: TGTGCCAGCAGTTTGGGCGAAATGACTAGCGGATCCTACGAG.

About this clone: The read ends 3 residues early relative to the CDR3; the germline J gene fills the gap. The chain recombines TRBV18 with TRBJ1-1; D call uncertain. V was trimmed by 2 bases and J by 0 bases, leaving 10 bases between them. Germline V gives CDR1 KGHSH, CDR2 LQKENI. The CDR3 is 15 residues long. CDR3 sequence: CASSPFGLLNTEAFF. CDR3 bases read: TGTGCCAGCTCACCATTCGGACTACTGAACACTGAA.

With respect to this clone: The read falls 3 residues short of the CDR3 end, and the missing part is taken from the germline J gene. The chain links TRBV9 to TRBJ1-5; D is undetermined. Trimming removed 3 bases at V and 0 bases at J, with 7 bases between. This CDR3 has 14 amino acids. Looked up from germline, CDR1 is SGDLS and CDR2 is YYNGEE. The CDR3 region is CASSGGNSNQPQHF. The DNA read from the CDR3 is TGTGCCAGCAGCGGCGGGAATAGCAATCAGCCC.

A remark on this clone: The sequenced fragment ends 3 residues before the CDR3 boundary, so the rest is inferred from the germline J gene. The chain uses TRBV7-6 and TRBJ2-7, with 9 bases matching TRBD2. Germline trimming cut 0 bases from V and 4 bases from J; bases unmatched to any gene: 4. Germline V lookup: CDR1 SGHVS, CDR2 FNYEAQ. The CDR3 is 15 residues long. The DNA read from the CDR3 is TGTGCCAGCAGCTTAGCGGCGGGGGGGAGGTACGAG. Its protein product is CASSLAAGGRYE. In full, the CDR3 reads CASSLAAGGRYEQYF.

In the case of this clone: The missing CDR3 end, 3 residues past where the read stops, is filled in from the germline J gene. This rearrangement joins TRBV19 to TRBJ2-3, with 10 bases that match TRBD2. CDR3 length equals 15 residues. The trim removed 11 bases at V and 0 bases at J, leaving 8 bases unmatched. CDR1 and CDR2 (germline): LNHDA, SQIVND (reference sequence). The sequenced CDR3 bases are TGTGCCGGCCTCCGACTAGCGGGTAGCACAGATACG. Protein: CAGLRLAGSTDT. The complete CDR3 protein is CAGLRLAGSTDTQYF.

Comment on this clone: Read data end 3 residues before the CDR3 end; the end is taken from the germline J gene. The V call is TRBV19, the J call TRBJ1-2; TRBD1 might be the D (5 bases). This CDR3 is 14 amino acids long. V shed 7 bases and J shed 5 bases, with 17 bases lying between them. Germline V lookup: CDR1 LNHDA, CDR2 SQIVND (reference sequence). CDR3 protein: CASTLYPGGYGYTF. The part of the CDR3 DNA that was read is TGTGCCAGTACTCTATACCCTGGGGGGTATGGC.

This CDR3 reads CASSENLRGDYNEQFF. The CDR3 bases that were read are TGTGCCAGCAGTGAAAATTTGCGGGGGGACTACAATGAG. V gene TRBV6-1 combines with J gene TRBJ2-1, with 8 nucleotides matching TRBD2. Read coverage stops 3 residues before the CDR3 terminus; the germline J gene supplies the remainder. The CDR3 runs to 16 residues. Trimming took 2 bases from V and 3 from J; bases not matched to a gene: 6. CDR1 is MNHNS and CDR2 is SASEGT in the germline V gene.

On this clone: Read data end 3 residues before the CDR3 end; the end is taken from the germline J gene. The rearrangement uses TRBV11-2 and TRBJ1-2; 7 bases are shared with TRBD1. The germline V gene has CDR1 SGHAT and CDR2 FQNNGV. J lost 4 bases, V lost 4 bases, and 9 bases had no gene match. This CDR3 is built from 15 residues. CDR3 bases read: TGTGCCAGCAGCTGGGCCCGACAGGGCGGCTATGGC. Translating it yields CASSWARQGGYG. The CDR3 in full is CASSWARQGGYGYTF. Filled out from reference TRBV11-2 and TRBJ1-2, the complete variable domain reads EAGVAQSPRYKIIEKRQSVAFWCNPISGHATLYWYQQILGQGPKLLIQFQNNGVVDDSQLPKDRFSAERLKGVDSTLKIQPAKLEDSAVYLCASSWARQGGYGYTFGSGTRLTVV.